The present T cell receptor beta chain was sequenced within a study of identical twins. This clonotype was seen ten or more times. Germline V gene data show CDR1 as SGHRS and CDR2 as YFSETQ. This CDR3 comprises 16 residues. V dropped 2 bases and J dropped 0 bases, with 11 bases sitting between them. TCRdb recomputed calls from the 5' RACE reads with MiXCR, one row per CDR3 protein. In the table there are 280,000 or so distinct CDR3 sequences, about 8% of which are singletons. The same specimen was also included in a second study, on yellow fever vaccine responses in identical twins.

The chain is built from TRBV5-1 and TRBJ2-2; perhaps TRBD2 as D (5 bases). This clonotype was sampled from a woman younger than 35 in good health. The specimen was memory (CD45RO+) T cells sorted from blood. The CDR3 nucleotides are TGCGCCAGCAGCTTTACATGGACTTCGAACACCGGGGAGCTGTTTTTT. Its translation is CASSFTWTSNTGELFF.